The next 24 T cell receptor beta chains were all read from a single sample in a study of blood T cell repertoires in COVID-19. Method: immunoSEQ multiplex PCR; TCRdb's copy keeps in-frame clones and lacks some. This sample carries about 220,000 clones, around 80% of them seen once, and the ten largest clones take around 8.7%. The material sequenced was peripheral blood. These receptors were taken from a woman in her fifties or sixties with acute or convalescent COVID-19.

The CDR3 is CASSLRQGMSTEAFF. The CDR3 region has the DNA TGTGCCAGCAGTTTAAGGCAGGGGATGAGCACTGAAGCTTTCTTT. The gene calls are TRBV27 and TRBJ1-1; maybe TRBD1 (6 bases). CDR1 is MNHEY, CDR2 SMNVEV, per germline (reference sequence). This CDR3 is 15 amino acids long. V lost 2 bases to trimming and J lost 4 bases, with 14 bases between them.

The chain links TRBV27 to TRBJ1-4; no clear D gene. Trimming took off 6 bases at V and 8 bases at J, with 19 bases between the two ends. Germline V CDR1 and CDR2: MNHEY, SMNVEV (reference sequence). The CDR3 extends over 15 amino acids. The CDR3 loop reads CASRPREGPWEKLFF. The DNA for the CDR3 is TGTGCCAGCAGACCCCGGGAGGGCCCGTGGGAAAAACTGTTTTTT.

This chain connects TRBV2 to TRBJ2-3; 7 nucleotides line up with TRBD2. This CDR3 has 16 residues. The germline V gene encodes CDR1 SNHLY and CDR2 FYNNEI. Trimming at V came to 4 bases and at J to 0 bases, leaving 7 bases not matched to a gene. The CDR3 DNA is TGTGCCAGCAGTGTTGGGCTAGCGGTTAGCACAGATACGCAGTATTTT. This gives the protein CASSVGLAVSTDTQYF.

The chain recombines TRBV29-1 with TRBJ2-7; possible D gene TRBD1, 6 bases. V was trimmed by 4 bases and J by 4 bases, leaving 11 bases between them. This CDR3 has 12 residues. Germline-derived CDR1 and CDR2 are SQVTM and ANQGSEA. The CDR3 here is CSVGTDGYEQYF. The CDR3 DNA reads TGCAGCGTTGGGACAGACGGATACGAGCAGTACTTC.

CDR3 nucleotide sequence: TGTGCCAGCAGCTTAAGGGGGGGCGCAGAACACTACGAGCAGTACTTC. Translation: CASSLRGGAEHYEQYF. V usage is TRBV13 and J usage is TRBJ2-7; TRBD2 is a possible D gene (7 bases). CDR1 and CDR2 from the germline V gene are PRHDT and FYEKMQ (reference sequence). This CDR3 has 16 residues. The V gene lost 2 bases and the J gene lost 3 bases, with 17 bases spanning the gap. Full variable domain (missing parts from reference TRBV13 and TRBJ2-7): AAGVIQSPRHLIKEKRETATLKCYPIPRHDTVYWYQQGPGQDPQFLISFYEKMQSDKGSIPDRFSAQQFSDYHSELNMSSLELGDSALYFCASSLRGGAEHYEQYFGPGTRLTVT.

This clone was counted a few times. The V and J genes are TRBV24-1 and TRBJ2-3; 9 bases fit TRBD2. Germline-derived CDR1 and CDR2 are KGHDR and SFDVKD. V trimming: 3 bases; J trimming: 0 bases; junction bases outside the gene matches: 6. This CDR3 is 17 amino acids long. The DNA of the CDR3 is TGTGCCACCAGTGATCCCGGGACTAGCAGAAGCACAGATACGCAGTATTTT. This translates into CATSDPGTSRSTDTQYF.

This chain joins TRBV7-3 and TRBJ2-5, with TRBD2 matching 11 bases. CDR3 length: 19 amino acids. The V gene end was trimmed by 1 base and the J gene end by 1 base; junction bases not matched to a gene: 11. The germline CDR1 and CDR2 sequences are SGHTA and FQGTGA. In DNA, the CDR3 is TGTGCCAGCAGCTTAAAGGGGATAGGGACTAGCGGTCTCCAAGAGACCCAGTACTTC. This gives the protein CASSLKGIGTSGLQETQYF.

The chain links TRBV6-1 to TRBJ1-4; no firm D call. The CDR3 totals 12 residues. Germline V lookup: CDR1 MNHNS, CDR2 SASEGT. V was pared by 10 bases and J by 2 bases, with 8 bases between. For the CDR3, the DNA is TGTGCCACCAGGAGGACTAATGAAAAACTGTTTTTT. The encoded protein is CATRRTNEKLFF.

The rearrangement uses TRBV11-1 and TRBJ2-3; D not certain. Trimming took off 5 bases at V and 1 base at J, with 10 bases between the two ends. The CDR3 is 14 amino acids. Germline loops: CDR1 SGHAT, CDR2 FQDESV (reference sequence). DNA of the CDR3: TGTGCCAGCAGCCATGAGGAGCGCACAGATACGCAGTATTTT. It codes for CASSHEERTDTQYF. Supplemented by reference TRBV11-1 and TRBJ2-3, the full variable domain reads EAEVAQSPRYKITEKSQAVAFWCDPISGHATLYWYRQILGQGPELLVQFQDESVVDDSQLPKDRFSAERLKGVDSTLKIQPAELGDSAMYLCASSHEERTDTQYFGPGTRLTVL.

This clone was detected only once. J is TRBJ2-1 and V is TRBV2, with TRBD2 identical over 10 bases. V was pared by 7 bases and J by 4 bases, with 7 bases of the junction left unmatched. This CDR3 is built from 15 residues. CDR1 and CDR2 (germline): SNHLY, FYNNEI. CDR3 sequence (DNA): TGTGCCAGCAAAGATGGACTAGCGGTTTACAATGAGCAGTTCTTC. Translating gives CASKDGLAVYNEQFF.

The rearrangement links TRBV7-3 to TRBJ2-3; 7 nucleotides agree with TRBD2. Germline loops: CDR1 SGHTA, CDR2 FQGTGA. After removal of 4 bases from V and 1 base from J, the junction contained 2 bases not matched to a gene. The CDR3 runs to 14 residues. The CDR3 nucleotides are TGTGCCAGCAGCTCTGGGAGGGGCACAGATACGCAGTATTTT. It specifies CASSSGRGTDTQYF.

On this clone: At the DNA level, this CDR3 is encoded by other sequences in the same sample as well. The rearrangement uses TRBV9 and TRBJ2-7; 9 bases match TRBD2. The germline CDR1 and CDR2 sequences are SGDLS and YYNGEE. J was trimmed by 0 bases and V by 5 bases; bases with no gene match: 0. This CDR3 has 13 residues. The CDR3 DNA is TGTGCCAGCAGTAGCGGGAGCTCCTACGAGCAGTACTTC. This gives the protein CASSSGSSYEQYF.

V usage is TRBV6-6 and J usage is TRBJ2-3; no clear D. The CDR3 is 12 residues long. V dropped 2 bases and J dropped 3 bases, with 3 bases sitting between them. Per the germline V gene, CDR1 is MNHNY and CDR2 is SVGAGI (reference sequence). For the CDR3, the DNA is TGTGCCAGCAGTTACCGTACAGATACGCAGTATTTT. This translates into CASSYRTDTQYF.

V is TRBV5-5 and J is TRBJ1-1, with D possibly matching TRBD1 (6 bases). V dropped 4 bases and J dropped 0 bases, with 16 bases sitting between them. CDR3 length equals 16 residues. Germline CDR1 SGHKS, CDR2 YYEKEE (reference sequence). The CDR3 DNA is TGTGCCAGCAGCCTGCGATCGGGACATTTGAACACTGAAGCTTTCTTT. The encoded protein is CASSLRSGHLNTEAFF.

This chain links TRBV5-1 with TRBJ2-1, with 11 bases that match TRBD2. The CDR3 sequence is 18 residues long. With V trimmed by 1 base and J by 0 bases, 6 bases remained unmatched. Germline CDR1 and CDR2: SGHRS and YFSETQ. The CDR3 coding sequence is TGCGCCAGCAGCTTGAGGGTAGCGGGAGGGAGCTCCTACAATGAGCAGTTCTTC. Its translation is CASSLRVAGGSSYNEQFF.

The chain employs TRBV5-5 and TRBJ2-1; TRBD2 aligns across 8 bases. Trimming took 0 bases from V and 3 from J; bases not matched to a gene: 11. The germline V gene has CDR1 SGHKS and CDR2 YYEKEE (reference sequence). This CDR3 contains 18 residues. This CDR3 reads CASSLATLLADFYNEQFF. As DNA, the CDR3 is TGTGCCAGCAGCTTGGCCACTCTACTAGCGGACTTCTACAATGAGCAGTTCTTC.

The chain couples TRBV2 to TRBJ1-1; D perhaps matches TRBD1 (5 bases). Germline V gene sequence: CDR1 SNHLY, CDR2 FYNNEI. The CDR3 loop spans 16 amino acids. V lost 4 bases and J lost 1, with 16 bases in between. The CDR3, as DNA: TGTGCCAGCAGTGGGGGCGGGGGTATTGGGAACACTGAAGCTTTCTTT. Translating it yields CASSGGGGIGNTEAFF.

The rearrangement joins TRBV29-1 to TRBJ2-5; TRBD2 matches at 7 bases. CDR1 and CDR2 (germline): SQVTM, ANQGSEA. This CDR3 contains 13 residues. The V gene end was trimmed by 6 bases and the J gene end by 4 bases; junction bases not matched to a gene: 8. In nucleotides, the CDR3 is TGCAGCGTCCTCCGGGGGGTTACAGAGACCCAGTACTTC. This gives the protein CSVLRGVTETQYF.

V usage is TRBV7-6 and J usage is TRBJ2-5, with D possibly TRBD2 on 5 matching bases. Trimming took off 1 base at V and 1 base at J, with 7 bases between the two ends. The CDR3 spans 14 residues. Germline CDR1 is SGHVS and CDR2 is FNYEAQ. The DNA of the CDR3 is TGTGCCAGCAGCTTAGGGACTCTCCAAGAGACCCAGTACTTC. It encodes CASSLGTLQETQYF.

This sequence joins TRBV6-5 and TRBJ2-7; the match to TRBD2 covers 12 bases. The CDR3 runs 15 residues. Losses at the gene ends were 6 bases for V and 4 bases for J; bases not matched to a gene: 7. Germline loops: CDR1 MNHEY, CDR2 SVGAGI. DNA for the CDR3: TGTGCCAGCAGCCCAGCACTAGCGGGAGGTTACGAGCAGTACTTC. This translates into CASSPALAGGYEQYF.

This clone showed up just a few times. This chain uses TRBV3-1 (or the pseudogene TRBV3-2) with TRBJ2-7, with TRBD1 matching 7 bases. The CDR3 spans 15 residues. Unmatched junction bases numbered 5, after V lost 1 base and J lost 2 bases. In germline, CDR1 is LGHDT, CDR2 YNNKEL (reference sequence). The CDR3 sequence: CASSQAERGPYEQYF. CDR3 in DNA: TGTGCCAGCAGCCAAGCTGAAAGGGGGCCCTACGAGCAGTACTTC.

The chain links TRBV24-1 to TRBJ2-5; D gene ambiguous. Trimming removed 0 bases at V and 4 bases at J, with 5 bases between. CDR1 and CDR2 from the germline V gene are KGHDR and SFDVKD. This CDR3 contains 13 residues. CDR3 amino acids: CATSDLFIETQYF. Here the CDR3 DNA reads TGTGCCACCAGTGATTTGTTTATAGAGACCCAGTACTTC.

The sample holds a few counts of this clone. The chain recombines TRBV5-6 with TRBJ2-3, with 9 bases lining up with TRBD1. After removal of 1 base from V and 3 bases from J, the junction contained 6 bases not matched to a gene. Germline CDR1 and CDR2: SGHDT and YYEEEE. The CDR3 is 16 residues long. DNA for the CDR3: TGTGCCAGCAGCTTGAGGGGGACAGGGATTACAGATACGCAGTATTTT. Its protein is CASSLRGTGITDTQYF.

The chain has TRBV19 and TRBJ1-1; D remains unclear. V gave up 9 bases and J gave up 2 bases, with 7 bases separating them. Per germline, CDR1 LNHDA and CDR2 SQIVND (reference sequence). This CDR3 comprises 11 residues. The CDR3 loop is CASQSNTEAFF. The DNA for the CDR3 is TGTGCCAGCCAGTCAAACACTGAAGCTTTCTTT. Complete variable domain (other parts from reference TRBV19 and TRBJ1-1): DGGITQSPKYLFRKEGQNVTLSCEQNLNHDAMYWYRQDPGQGLRLIYYSQIVNDFQKGDIAEGYSVSREKKESFPLTVTSAQKNPTAFYLCASQSNTEAFFGQGTRLTVV.